This TCR beta chain was captured by sequencing in a study of shared clonotypes between healthy human individuals. Whole-study context: The cohort had two women and a few men, ages 18 to 49. General study points: When compared with the clonotypes that were shared by all four sorted-subset donors, the non-shared clonotypes turned out to have lower generation probabilities.

Only Caucasian adults living in Nashville, Tennessee made up the donor group. Comments on this clone: Its antigen is not known.

This CDR3 region has 14 residues. The table came from immunoSEQ multiplex PCR; TCRdb's copy has only in-frame clones and leaves some out. The top ten hold 0.36% of the sample, which has approximately 1.5 million clones, 97% to 99% seen once. The receptor was isolated from a man younger than 40 in good health. The sequencing sample was made of naive CD4+ T cells sorted from blood. The subset was: CD45RA+ positively selected. The chain has TRBV12-2 and TRBJ1-1; TRBD1 is taken as the D call from the table, unchecked against the DNA. TRBV12-2 is labeled a pseudogene. The CDR3 region is CASRGRTGHTEAFF. In nucleotides, the CDR3 is TGTGCAAGTCGCGGTCGGACAGGCCACACTGAAGCTTTCTTT.